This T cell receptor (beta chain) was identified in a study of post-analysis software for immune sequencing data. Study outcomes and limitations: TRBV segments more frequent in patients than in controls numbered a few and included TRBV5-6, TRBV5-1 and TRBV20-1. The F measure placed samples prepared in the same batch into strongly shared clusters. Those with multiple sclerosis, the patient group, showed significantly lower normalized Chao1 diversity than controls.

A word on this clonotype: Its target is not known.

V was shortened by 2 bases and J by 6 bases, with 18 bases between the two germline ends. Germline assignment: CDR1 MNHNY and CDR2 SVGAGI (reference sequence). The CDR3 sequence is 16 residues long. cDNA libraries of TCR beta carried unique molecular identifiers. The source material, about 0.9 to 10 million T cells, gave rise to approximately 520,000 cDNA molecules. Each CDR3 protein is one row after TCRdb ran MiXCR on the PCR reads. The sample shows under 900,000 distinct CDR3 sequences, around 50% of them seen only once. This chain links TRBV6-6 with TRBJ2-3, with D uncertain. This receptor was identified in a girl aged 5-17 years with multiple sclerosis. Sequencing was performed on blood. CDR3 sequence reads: CASSYRRVRNVDTQYF. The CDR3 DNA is TGTGCCAGCAGTTACAGAAGGGTGCGAAATGTCGATACGCAGTATTTT.